This TCR beta chain was obtained from a study of post-analysis software for immune sequencing data. Looking at the study overall: There were relapsing-remitting, secondary progressive and progressive-relapsing multiple sclerosis among the disease courses included.

The study, taken as a whole, reports: Patients with multiple sclerosis recorded significantly lower normalized Chao1 diversity than controls, the study found. Higher frequency in patients than in controls was seen for five TRBV segments, with TRBV5-6, TRBV5-1 and TRBV20-1 among them. F measure grouped same-batch samples tightly together.

After removal of 0 bases from V and 7 bases from J, the junction contained 5 bases not matched to a gene. CDR3 size: 15 residues. The V gene's germline CDR1 is LGHNA and CDR2 YSLEER. As to this clonotype: No antigen is known for it.

Sequencing libraries made from TCR beta cDNA carried unique molecular identifiers. From approximately 1 to 10 million T cells, 500,000 or so cDNA molecules were obtained. One entry per CDR3 protein, called by TCRdb with MiXCR from the PCR reads. The sample contains about 430,000 distinct CDR3 sequences, approximately 39% of which appear only once. The chain carries TRBV4-3 and TRBJ1-5; 8 bases agree with TRBD1. The sequence was obtained from a girl aged 2 to 9 with multiple sclerosis. The sample taken for sequencing was blood. The DNA of the CDR3 is TGCGCCAGCAGCCAAGATGACAGGGGCGGGCAGCCCCAGCATTTT. The encoded protein is CASSQDDRGGQPQHF.